The sequence of this T cell receptor beta chain was determined in a study of T cells in Graves' hyperthyroidism and ophthalmopathy. Authors of the study amplified TCR beta CDR3 regions from RNA transcripts. HTBI primers were the set used in a first-round RT-PCR of the TCR CDR3. TCRdb reprocessed the multiplex PCR reads via MiXCR and lists one record per CDR3 protein. The top ten hold roughly 19% of the sample, which has around 620,000 distinct CDR3 sequences, about half seen once. CDR3 length: 13 amino acids. Trimming at V came to 6 bases and at J to 2 bases, leaving 5 bases not matched to a gene. CDR1 is DFQATT and CDR2 is SNEGSKA in the germline V gene (reference sequence). General study points: A model using 13 V-J features told ophthalmopathy apart from stable hyperthyroidism. Blood also carried most thyroid clonotypes expanded above 0.001.

The table lists this clonotype with a few counts. Its antigen is as yet unknown. Uncontrolled infection, other autoimmune disease, pregnancy or lactation excluded patients. Diagnosing involved the use of clinical symptoms, serum thyroxine and TRAb, thyroid ultrasound and orbital computed tomography. The sequence was collected from an adult woman with Graves' disease, either hyperthyroidism or ophthalmopathy (not recorded which). This chain joins TRBV20-1 and TRBJ2-7, with 9 bases that match TRBD1. Sequenced material: peripheral blood or thyroid tissue (not recorded which). CDR3 loop: CSALGQGTYEQYF. The CDR3 region has the DNA TGCAGTGCCTTGGGACAGGGAACCTACGAGCAGTACTTC.